The present T cell receptor (beta chain) was sequenced within a study of T cells in Graves' hyperthyroidism and ophthalmopathy. Patients aged 18 to 65 had newly diagnosed hyperthyroidism of under 2 months' duration. Based on clinical symptoms, serum thyroxine and TRAb, thyroid ultrasound and orbital computed tomography, diagnoses were reached. The PBMCs were sourced from fresh peripheral blood (approximately 10 ml). This CDR3 contains 16 residues. V dropped 0 bases and J dropped 3 bases, with 13 bases sitting between them. Germline V gene lookup returns CDR1 SGHRS and CDR2 YFSETQ. The CDR3 regions of TCR beta were amplified from RNA transcripts. Researchers ran a first-round RT-PCR on the TCR CDR3 using the HTBI primer set. TCRdb reprocessed the multiplex PCR reads via MiXCR and lists one record per CDR3 protein. The table has some 500,000 distinct CDR3 sequences, around an eighth seen once; the top ten hold 15% to 20%.

This clonotype was picked up many times. This rearrangement joins TRBV5-1 to TRBJ1-5; TRBD1 is a possible D gene (6 bases). Sequencing was carried out using blood. This sequence was found in a woman aged 18-29 years with Graves' hyperthyroidism. DNA of the CDR3: TGCGCCAGCAGCTTGGATCCAGGGGTATTCAATCAGCCCCAGCATTTT. Translated, it gives CASSLDPGVFNQPQHF.